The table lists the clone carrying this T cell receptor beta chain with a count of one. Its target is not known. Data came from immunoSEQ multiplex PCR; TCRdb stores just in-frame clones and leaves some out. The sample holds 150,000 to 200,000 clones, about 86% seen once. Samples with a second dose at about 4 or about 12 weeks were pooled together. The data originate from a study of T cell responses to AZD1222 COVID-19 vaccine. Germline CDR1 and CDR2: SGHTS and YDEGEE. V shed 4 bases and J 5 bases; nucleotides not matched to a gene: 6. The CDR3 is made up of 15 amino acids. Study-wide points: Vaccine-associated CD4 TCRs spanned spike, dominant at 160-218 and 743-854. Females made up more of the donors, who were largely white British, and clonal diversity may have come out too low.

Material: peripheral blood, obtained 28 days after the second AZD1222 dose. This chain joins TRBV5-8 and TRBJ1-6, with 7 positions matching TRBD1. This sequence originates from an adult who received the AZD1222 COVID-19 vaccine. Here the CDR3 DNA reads TGTGCCAGCAGCCGGACGGGACAGAATAATTCACCCCTCCACTTT. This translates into CASSRTGQNNSPLHF.